What follows is one TCR beta chain and its context. This sample was taken from a study of blood T cell repertoires in COVID-19. Study-level background: T cells, B-cell-depleted T cells, or PBMCs supplied cDNA or gDNA.

Authors' methods: Amplification of reference gene primers provided the estimated nucleated cell counts. Some clones are missing from TCRdb's copy, which holds only in-frame ones; the method was immunoSEQ multiplex PCR. That table is the source of V, J and clone size, and D and trimming were worked out from the DNA. The sample shows fewer than 65,000 clones, around 90% of them seen only once. The sequence was obtained from a woman aged 60 to 75 with active or convalescent COVID-19. The sample was peripheral blood.

The CDR3 protein is CASSQAFGDRGLYDTQYF. The CDR3 nucleotides read TGTGCCAGCAGCCAAGCCTTCGGGGACAGGGGGCTGTATGATACGCAGTATTTT. The chain is built from TRBV3-1 (or the pseudogene TRBV3-2) and TRBJ2-3; 12 positions agree with TRBD1. The CDR3 totals 18 residues. Germline V gives CDR1 LGHDT, CDR2 YNNKEL (reference sequence). V lost 1 base, J lost 6 bases, and 11 bases stayed unmatched.